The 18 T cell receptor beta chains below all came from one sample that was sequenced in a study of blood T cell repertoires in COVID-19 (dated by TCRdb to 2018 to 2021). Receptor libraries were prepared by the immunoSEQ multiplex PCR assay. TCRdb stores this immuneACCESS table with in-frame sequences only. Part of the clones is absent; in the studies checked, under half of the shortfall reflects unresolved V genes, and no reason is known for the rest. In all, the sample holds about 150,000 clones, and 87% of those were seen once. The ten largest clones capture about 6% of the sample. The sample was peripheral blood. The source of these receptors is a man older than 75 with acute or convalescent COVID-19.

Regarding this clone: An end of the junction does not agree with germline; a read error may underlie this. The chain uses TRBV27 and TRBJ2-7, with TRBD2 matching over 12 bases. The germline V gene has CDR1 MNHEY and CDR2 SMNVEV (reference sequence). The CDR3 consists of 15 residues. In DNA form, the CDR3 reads TGTGCCAGCAGTTTATCCCCGACTAGCGGGAGCCGGATTTTCTTC. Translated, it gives CASSLSPTSGSRIFF.

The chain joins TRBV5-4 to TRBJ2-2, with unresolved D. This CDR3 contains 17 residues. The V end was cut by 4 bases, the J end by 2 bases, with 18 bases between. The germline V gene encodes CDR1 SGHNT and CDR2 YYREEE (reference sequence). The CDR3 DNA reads TGTGCCAGCAGCCCATACGAAACGATACTTAACACCGGGGAGCTGTTTTTT. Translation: CASSPYETILNTGELFF.

As DNA, the CDR3 is TGTGCCAGTAGTACGACTCTTCAAGAGACCCAGTACTTC. It yields the protein CASSTTLQETQYF. This chain uses TRBV19 with TRBJ2-5; D not resolved. The V gene lost 4 bases and the J gene lost 2 bases, with 8 bases spanning the gap. Germline V CDR1 and CDR2: LNHDA, SQIVND (reference sequence). This CDR3 is 13 amino acids long.

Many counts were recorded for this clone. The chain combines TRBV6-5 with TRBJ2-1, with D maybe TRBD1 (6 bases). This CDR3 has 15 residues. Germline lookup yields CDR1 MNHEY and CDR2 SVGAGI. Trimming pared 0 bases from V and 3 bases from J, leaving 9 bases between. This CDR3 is CASSYSDSLYNEQFF. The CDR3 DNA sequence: TGTGCCAGCAGTTACTCGGACAGCCTCTACAATGAGCAGTTCTTC.

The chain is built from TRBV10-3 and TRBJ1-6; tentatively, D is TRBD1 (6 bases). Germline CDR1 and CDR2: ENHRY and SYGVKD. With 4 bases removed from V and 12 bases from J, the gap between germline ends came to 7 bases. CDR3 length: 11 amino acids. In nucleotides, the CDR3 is TGTGCCATCAGTGTAGGGGGACCCCTCCACTTT. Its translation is CAISVGGPLHF.

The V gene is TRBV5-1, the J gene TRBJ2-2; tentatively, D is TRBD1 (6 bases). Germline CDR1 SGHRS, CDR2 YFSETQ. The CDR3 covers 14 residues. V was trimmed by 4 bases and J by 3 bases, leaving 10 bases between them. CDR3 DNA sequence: TGCGCCAGCAGCGGCCGGACAGACACCGGGGAGCTGTTTTTT. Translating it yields CASSGRTDTGELFF.

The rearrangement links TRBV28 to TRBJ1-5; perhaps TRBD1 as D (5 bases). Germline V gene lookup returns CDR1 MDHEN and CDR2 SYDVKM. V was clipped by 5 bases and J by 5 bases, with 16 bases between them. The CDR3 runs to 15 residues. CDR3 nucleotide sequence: TGTGCCAGCAGTGGACCTAGGGGAAGGGATCAGCCCCAGCATTTT. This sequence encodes CASSGPRGRDQPQHF.

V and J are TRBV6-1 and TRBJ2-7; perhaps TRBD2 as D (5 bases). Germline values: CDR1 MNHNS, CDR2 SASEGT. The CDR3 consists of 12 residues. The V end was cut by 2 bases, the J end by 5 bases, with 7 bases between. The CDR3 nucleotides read TGTGCCAGCAGTGAAACTAGGGACGAGCAGTACTTC. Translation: CASSETRDEQYF.

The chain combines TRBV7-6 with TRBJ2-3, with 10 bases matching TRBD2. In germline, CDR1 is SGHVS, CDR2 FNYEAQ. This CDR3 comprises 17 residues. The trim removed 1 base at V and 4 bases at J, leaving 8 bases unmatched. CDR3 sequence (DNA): TGTGCCAGCAGCTTAGGGGCGGCTAGCGGGAGTGCAGATACGCAGTATTTT. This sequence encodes CASSLGAASGSADTQYF. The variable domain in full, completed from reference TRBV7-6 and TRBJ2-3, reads GAGVSQSPRYKVTKRGQDVALRCDPISGHVSLYWYRQALGQGPEFLTYFNYEAQQDKSGLPNDRFSAERPEGSISTLTIQRTEQRDSAMYRCASSLGAASGSADTQYFGPGTRLTVL.

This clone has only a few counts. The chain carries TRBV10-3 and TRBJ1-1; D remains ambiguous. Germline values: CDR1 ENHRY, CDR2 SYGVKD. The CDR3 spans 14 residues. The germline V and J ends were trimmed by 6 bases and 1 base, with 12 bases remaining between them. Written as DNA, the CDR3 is TGTGCCATCAGGCCCGCGGTCCGGAACACTGAAGCTTTCTTT. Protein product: CAIRPAVRNTEAFF.

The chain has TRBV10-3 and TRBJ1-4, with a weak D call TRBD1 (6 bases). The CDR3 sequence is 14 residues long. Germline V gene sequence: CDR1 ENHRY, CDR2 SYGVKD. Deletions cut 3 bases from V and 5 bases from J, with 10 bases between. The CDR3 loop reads CAISEGGYNEKLFF. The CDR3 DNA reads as TGTGCCATCAGTGAAGGGGGATACAATGAAAAACTGTTTTTT.

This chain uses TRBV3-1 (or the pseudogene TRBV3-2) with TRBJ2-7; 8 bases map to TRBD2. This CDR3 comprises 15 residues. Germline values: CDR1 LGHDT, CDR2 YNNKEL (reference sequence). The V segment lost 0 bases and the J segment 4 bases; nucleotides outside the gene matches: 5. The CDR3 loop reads CASSQDGIAGYEQYF. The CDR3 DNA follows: TGTGCCAGCAGCCAAGATGGGATAGCGGGGTACGAGCAGTACTTC.

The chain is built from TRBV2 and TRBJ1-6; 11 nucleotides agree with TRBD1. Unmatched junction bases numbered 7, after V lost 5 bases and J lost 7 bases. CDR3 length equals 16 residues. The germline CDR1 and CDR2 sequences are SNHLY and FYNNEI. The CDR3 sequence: CASSRTGGTTNSPLHF. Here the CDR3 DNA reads TGTGCCAGCAGTAGGACAGGGGGCACCACCAATTCACCCCTCCACTTT.

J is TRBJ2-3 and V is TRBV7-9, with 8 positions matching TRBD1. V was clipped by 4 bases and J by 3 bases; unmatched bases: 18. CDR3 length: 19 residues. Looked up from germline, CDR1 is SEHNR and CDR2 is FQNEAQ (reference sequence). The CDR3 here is CASSYYPSPQGVRTDTQYF. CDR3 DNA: TGTGCCAGCAGCTACTACCCTAGCCCACAGGGGGTCAGGACAGATACGCAGTATTTT.

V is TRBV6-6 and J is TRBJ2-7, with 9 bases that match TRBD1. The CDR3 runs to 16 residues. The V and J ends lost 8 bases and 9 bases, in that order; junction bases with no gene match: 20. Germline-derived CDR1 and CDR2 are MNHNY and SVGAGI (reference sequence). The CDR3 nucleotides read TGTGCCAGCGCACTTGGGGGAAGGACAGGGGAATTTGCGCAGTACTTC. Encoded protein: CASALGGRTGEFAQYF.

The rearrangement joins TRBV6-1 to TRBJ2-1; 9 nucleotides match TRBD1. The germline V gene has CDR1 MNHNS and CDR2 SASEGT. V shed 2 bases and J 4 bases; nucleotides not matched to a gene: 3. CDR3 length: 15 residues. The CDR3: CASSEYRGLYNEQFF. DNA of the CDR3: TGTGCCAGCAGTGAATACAGGGGGCTGTACAATGAGCAGTTCTTC.

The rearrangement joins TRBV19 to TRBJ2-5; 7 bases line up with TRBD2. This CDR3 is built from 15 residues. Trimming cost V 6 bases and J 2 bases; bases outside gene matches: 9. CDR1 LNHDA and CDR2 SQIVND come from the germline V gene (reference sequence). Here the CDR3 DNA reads TGTGCCAGTAGGTTGAGCGGGACTACTCAAGAGACCCAGTACTTC. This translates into CASRLSGTTQETQYF.

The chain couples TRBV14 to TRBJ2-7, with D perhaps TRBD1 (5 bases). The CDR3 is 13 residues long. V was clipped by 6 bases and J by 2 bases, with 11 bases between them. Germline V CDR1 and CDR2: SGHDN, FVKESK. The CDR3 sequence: CASRPDSTYEQYF. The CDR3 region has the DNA TGTGCCAGCAGACCTGACAGTACCTACGAGCAGTACTTC.